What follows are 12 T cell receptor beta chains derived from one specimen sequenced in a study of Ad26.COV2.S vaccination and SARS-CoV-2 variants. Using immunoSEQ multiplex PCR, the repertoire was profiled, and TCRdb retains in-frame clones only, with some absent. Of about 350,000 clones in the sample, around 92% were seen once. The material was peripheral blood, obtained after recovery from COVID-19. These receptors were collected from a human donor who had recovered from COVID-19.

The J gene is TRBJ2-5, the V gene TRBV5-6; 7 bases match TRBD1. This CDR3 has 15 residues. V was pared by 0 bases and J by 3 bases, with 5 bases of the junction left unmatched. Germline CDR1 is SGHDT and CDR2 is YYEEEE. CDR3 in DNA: TGTGCCAGCAGCTTGGTCGGGACAGAGAAAGAGACCCAGTACTTC. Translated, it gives CASSLVGTEKETQYF.

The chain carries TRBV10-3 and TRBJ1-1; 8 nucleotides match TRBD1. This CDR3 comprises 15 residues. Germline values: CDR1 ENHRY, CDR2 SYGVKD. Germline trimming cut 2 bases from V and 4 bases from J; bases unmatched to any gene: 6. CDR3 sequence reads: CAISEARTGRTEAFF. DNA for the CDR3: TGTGCCATCAGTGAGGCCAGGACAGGGCGCACTGAAGCTTTCTTT.

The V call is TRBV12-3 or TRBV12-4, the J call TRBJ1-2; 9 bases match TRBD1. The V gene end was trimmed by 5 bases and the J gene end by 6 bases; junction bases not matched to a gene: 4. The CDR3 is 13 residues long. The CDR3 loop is CASSRTGEDGYTF. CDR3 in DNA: TGTGCCAGCAGTAGGACAGGGGAGGATGGCTACACCTTC.

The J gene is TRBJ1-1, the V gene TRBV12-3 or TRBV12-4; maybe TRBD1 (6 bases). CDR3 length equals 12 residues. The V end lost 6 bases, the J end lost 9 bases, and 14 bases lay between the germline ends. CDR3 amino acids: CASSPGGLKAFF. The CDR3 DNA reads TGTGCCAGCAGCCCCGGGGGGCTAAAAGCTTTCTTT.

CDR3 DNA: TGTGCCAGCAAGGCGGGACAGGGGCGGGACACTGAAGCTTTCTTT. Translation gives CASKAGQGRDTEAFF. The V and J genes are TRBV21-1 and TRBJ1-1; no DNA check was done on the table's D call, TRBD1. TRBV21-1 is assigned pseudogene status. This CDR3 region has 15 residues.

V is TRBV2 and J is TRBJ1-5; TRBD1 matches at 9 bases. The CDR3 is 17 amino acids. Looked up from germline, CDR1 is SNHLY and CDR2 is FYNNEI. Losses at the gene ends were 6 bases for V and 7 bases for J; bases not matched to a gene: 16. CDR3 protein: CASSRMGTGSLIQPQHF. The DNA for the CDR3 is TGTGCCAGCAGCCGAATGGGGACAGGGTCTCTCATCCAGCCCCAGCATTTT. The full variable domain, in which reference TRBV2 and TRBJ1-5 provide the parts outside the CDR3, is EPEVTQTPSHQVTQMGQEVILRCVPISNHLYFYWYRQILGQKVEFLVSFYNNEISEKSEIFDDQFSVERPDGSNFTLKIRSTKLEDSAMYFCASSRMGTGSLIQPQHFGDGTRLSIL.

CDR3 in amino acids: CASSSPGGPGNTIYF. In DNA form, the CDR3 reads TGTGCCAGCAGTTCTCCCGGCGGGCCTGGAAACACCATATATTTT. The V and J genes are TRBV6-5 and TRBJ1-3, with D unresolved. This CDR3 has 15 residues. Germline-derived CDR1 and CDR2 are MNHEY and SVGAGI. V was pared by 4 bases and J by 2 bases, with 12 bases between.

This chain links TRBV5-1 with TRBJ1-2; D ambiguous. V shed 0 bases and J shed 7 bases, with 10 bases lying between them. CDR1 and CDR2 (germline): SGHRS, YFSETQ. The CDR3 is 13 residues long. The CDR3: CASSLDRGVGYTF. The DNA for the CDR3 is TGCGCCAGCAGCTTGGATCGTGGGGTTGGCTACACCTTC. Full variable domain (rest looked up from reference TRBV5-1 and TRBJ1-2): KAGVTQTPRYLIKTRGQQVTLSCSPISGHRSVSWYQQTPGQGLQFLFEYFSETQRNKGNFPGRFSGRQFSNSRSEMNVSTLELGDSALYLCASSLDRGVGYTFGSGTRLTVV.

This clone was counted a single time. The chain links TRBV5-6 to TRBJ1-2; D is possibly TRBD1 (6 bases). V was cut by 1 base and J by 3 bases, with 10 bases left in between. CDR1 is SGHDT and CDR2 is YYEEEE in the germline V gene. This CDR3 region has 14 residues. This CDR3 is CASSLYREDYGYTF. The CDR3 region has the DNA TGTGCCAGCAGCTTGTACAGGGAAGACTATGGCTACACCTTC.

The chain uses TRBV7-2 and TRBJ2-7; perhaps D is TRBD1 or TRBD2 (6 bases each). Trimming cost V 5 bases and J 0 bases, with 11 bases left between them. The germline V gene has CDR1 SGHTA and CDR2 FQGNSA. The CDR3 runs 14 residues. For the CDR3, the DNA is TGTGCCAGCAGCATAGGGGGACTCTCCTACGAGCAGTACTTC. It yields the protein CASSIGGLSYEQYF.

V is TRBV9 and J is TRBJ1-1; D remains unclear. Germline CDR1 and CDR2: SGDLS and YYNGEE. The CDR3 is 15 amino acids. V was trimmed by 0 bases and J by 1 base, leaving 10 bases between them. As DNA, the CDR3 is TGTGCCAGCAGCGTAGTGCACGGTCCGAACACTGAAGCTTTCTTT. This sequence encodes CASSVVHGPNTEAFF.

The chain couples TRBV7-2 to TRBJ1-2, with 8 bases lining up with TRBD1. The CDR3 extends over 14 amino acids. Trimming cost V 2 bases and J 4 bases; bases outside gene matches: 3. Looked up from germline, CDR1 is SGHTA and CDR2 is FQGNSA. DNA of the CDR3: TGTGCCAGCAGCTTATCTCAGGGGGCCTATGGCTACACCTTC. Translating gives CASSLSQGAYGYTF. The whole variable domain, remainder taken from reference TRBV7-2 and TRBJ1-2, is GAGVSQSPSNKVTEKGKDVELRCDPISGHTALYWYRQSLGQGLEFLIYFQGNSAPDKSGLPSDRFSAERTGGSVSTLTIQRTQQEDSAVYLCASSLSQGAYGYTFGSGTRLTVV.